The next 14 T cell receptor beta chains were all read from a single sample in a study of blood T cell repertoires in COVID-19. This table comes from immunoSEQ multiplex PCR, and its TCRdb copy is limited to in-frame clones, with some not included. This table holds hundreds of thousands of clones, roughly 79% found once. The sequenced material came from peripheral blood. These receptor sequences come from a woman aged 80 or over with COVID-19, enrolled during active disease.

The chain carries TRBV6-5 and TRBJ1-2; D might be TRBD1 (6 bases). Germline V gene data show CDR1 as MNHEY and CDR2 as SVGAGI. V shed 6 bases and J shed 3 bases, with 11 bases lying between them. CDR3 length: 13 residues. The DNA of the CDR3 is TGTGCCAGCAGGGACAGCCACTACTATGGCTACACCTTC. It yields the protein CASRDSHYYGYTF.

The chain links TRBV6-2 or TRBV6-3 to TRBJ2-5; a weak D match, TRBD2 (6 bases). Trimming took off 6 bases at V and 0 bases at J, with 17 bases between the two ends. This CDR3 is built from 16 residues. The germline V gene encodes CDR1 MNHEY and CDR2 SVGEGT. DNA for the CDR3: TGTGCCAGCAGCTCATGGGGTGTAGCGGACCAAGAGACCCAGTACTTC. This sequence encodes CASSSWGVADQETQYF.

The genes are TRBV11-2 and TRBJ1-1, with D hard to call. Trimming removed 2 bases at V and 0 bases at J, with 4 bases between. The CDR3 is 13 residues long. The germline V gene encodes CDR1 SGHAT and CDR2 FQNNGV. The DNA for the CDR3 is TGTGCCAGCAGCTTACACTTGAACACTGAAGCTTTCTTT. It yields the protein CASSLHLNTEAFF.

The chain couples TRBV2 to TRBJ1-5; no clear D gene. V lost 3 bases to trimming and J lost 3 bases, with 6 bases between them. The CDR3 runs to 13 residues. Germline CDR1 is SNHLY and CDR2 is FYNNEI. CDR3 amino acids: CASSDQYNQPQHF. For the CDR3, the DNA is TGTGCCAGCAGTGACCAGTACAATCAGCCCCAGCATTTT. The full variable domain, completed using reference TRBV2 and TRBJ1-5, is EPEVTQTPSHQVTQMGQEVILRCVPISNHLYFYWYRQILGQKVEFLVSFYNNEISEKSEIFDDQFSVERPDGSNFTLKIRSTKLEDSAMYFCASSDQYNQPQHFGDGTRLSIL.

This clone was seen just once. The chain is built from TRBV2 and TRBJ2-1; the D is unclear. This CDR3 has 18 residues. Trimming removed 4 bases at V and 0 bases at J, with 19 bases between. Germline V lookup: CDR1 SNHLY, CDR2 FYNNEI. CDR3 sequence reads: CASSALPGGFSSYNEQFF. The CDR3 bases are TGTGCCAGCAGTGCACTTCCAGGTGGATTCAGCTCCTACAATGAGCAGTTCTTC. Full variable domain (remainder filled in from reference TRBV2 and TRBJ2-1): EPEVTQTPSHQVTQMGQEVILRCVPISNHLYFYWYRQILGQKVEFLVSFYNNEISEKSEIFDDQFSVERPDGSNFTLKIRSTKLEDSAMYFCASSALPGGFSSYNEQFFGPGTRLTVL.

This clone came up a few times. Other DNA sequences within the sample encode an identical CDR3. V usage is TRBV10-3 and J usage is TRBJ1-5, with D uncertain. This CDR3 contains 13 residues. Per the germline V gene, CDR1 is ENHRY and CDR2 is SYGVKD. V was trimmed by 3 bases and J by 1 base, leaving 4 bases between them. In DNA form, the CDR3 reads TGTGCCATCAGTGACCGGAGCAATCAGCCCCAGCATTTT. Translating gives CAISDRSNQPQHF.

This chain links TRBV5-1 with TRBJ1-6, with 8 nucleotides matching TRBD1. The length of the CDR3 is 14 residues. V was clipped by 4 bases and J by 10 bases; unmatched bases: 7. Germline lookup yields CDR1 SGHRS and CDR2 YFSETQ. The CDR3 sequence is CASSAGQVYSPLHF. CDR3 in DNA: TGCGCCAGCAGCGCGGGACAGGTGTACTCACCCCTCCACTTT. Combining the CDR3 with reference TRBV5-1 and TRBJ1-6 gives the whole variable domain KAGVTQTPRYLIKTRGQQVTLSCSPISGHRSVSWYQQTPGQGLQFLFEYFSETQRNKGNFPGRFSGRQFSNSRSEMNVSTLELGDSALYLCASSAGQVYSPLHFGNGTRLTVT.

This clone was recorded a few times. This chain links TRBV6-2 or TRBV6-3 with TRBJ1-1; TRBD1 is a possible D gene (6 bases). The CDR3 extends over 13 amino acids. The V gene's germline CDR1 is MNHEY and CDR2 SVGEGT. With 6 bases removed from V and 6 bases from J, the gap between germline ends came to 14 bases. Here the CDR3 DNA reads TGTGCCAGCAGCCTTACAGGGTCCTCTGAAGCTTTCTTT. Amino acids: CASSLTGSSEAFF.

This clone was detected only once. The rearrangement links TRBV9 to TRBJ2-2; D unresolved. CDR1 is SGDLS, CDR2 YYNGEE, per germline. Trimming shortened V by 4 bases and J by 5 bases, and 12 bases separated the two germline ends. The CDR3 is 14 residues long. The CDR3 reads CASSPLETTGELFF. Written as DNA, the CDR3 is TGTGCCAGCAGCCCCCTGGAGACGACCGGGGAGCTGTTTTTT.

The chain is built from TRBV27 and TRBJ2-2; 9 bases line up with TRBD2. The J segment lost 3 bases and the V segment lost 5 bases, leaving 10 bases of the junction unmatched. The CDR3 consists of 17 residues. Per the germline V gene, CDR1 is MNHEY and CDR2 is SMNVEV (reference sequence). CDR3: CASSPMGLAGHTGELFF. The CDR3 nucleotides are TGTGCCAGCAGTCCTATGGGTCTAGCGGGGCACACCGGGGAGCTGTTTTTT.

The CDR3 protein is CASSQAGTAAYEQYF. The CDR3 nucleotides are TGCGCCAGCAGCCAAGCAGGGACAGCCGCCTACGAGCAGTACTTC. V gene TRBV4-1 combines with J gene TRBJ2-7; 7 nucleotides match TRBD1. The length of the CDR3 is 15 residues. CDR1 MGHRA and CDR2 YSYEKL come from the germline V gene. V dropped 1 base and J dropped 2; count of bases not matched to a gene: 5.

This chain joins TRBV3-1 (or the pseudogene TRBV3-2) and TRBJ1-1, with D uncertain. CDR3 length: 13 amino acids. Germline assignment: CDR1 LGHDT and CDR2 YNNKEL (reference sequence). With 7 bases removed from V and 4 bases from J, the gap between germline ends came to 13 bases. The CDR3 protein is CASTLTGSTEAFF. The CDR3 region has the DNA TGTGCCAGCACCCTGACCGGGAGCACTGAAGCTTTCTTT.

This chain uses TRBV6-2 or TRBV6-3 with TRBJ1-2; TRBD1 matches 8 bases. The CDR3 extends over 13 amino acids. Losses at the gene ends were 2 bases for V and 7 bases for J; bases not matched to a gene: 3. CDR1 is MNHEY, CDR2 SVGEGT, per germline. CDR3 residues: CASSYGTGAGYTF. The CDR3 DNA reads TGTGCCAGCAGTTACGGGACAGGAGCTGGCTACACCTTC.

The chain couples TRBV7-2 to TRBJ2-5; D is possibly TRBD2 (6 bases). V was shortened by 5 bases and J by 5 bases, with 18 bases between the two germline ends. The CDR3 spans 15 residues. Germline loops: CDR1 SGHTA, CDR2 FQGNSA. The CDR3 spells CASSLLGGPGETQYF. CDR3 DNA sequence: TGTGCCAGCAGCCTATTAGGAGGGCCAGGGGAGACCCAGTACTTC.